This passage covers 32 T cell receptor beta chains from one sample sequenced in a study of CD8 T cells in Susac syndrome. Reverse transcription of roughly 0.45 to 1 ug RNA used random hexamers. TCRdb processed the immunoSEQ multiplex PCR reads anew with MiXCR; each CDR3 protein has one entry. The table lists about 200,000 distinct CDR3 sequences, roughly 96% of them singletons. The sequenced sample consisted of CD4+ T cells from PBMCs. These receptors were collected from a human donor in good health.

The chain recombines TRBV27 with TRBJ2-3; no clear D. Trimming took 5 bases from V and 2 from J, leaving 8 bases between them. The length of the CDR3 is 13 residues. In germline, CDR1 is MNHEY, CDR2 SMNVEV (reference sequence). The DNA for the CDR3 is TGTGCCAGCAGTAGGTTCCTCACAGATACGCAGTATTTT. Its translation: CASSRFLTDTQYF.

The chain employs TRBV16 and TRBJ1-6; D uncertain. The CDR3 spans 15 residues. Germline loops: CDR1 KGHSY, CDR2 FQNENV. Trimming left V 4 bases short and J 9 bases short, with 16 bases between. The CDR3 sequence is CASSPGSVGSSPLHF. The CDR3 DNA follows: TGTGCCAGCAGCCCGGGCAGTGTGGGGAGTTCACCCCTCCACTTT.

The chain joins TRBV20-1 to TRBJ2-1; tentatively, D is TRBD2 (6 bases). The germline V gene encodes CDR1 DFQATT and CDR2 SNEGSKA (reference sequence). V was trimmed by 6 bases and J by 0 bases, leaving 12 bases between them. The CDR3 spans 14 residues. In DNA, the CDR3 is TGCAGTGCCAGCCTCGGGAGCTCCTACAATGAGCAGTTCTTC. Translating gives CSASLGSSYNEQFF.

This sequence joins TRBV12-3 or TRBV12-4 and TRBJ2-7; 9 bases match TRBD1. The CDR3 is 13 residues long. Trimming took 8 bases from V and 2 from J; bases not matched to a gene: 4. CDR3 sequence (DNA): TGTGCCAGCGGGGACAGGGCAACCTACGAGCAGTACTTC. Amino acid sequence: CASGDRATYEQYF.

This sequence joins TRBV3-1 and TRBJ1-2; D not certain. With 1 base removed from V and 5 bases from J, the gap between germline ends came to 11 bases. CDR1 and CDR2 from the germline V gene are LGHDT and YNNKEL (reference sequence). The CDR3 is 14 amino acids. CDR3: CASSQVTADYGYTF. CDR3 nucleotide sequence: TGTGCCAGCAGCCAAGTGACCGCGGATTATGGCTACACCTTC.

V and J are TRBV28 and TRBJ1-2; TRBD1 matches 10 bases. The junction had 4 bases not matched to a gene; V was cut back by 5 bases and J by 4 bases. CDR1 MDHEN and CDR2 SYDVKM come from the germline V gene. This CDR3 has 14 amino acids. The CDR3 protein is CASSPGTGAYGYTF. CDR3 DNA sequence: TGTGCCAGCAGTCCCGGGACAGGGGCCTATGGCTACACCTTC.

The chain has TRBV19 and TRBJ2-1; D may correspond to TRBD1 or TRBD2 (5 bases each). Per the germline V gene, CDR1 is LNHDA and CDR2 is SQIVND (reference sequence). The CDR3 sequence is 13 residues long. Trimming removed 7 bases at V and 6 bases at J, with 13 bases between. The CDR3 sequence is CASNPGPLNEQFF. CDR3 coding DNA: TGTGCCAGTAATCCGGGACCCCTCAATGAGCAGTTCTTC.

This sequence joins TRBV7-2 and TRBJ1-1; D call uncertain. CDR3 size: 14 residues. CDR1 is SGHTA, CDR2 FQGNSA, per germline. V was pared by 5 bases and J by 5 bases, with 15 bases between. The CDR3 loop is CASSALAGSTEAFF. CDR3 coding DNA: TGTGCCAGCAGCGCCTTGGCTGGTAGTACTGAAGCTTTCTTT.

A single count supports this clonotype. This chain uses TRBV12-3 or TRBV12-4 with TRBJ1-5; 8 bases are a match to TRBD1. The V gene end was trimmed by 2 bases and the J gene end by 6 bases; junction bases not matched to a gene: 6. CDR3 length: 15 residues. The CDR3 sequence is CASSLRQGASQPQHF. In DNA, the CDR3 is TGTGCCAGCAGTTTACGGCAGGGGGCTTCTCAGCCCCAGCATTTT.

The J gene is TRBJ2-7, the V gene TRBV4-1, with a tentative D call TRBD1 (5 bases). V was clipped by 0 bases and J by 2 bases, with 14 bases between them. The germline V gene encodes CDR1 MGHRA and CDR2 YSYEKL. The CDR3 loop spans 16 amino acids. The CDR3 DNA follows: TGCGCCAGCAGCCAAGATCAGGGCGGATTCGCCTACGAGCAGTACTTC. Protein: CASSQDQGGFAYEQYF.

The chain has TRBV7-2 and TRBJ2-2; D gene ambiguous. The CDR3 has 16 amino acids. Germline V gene lookup returns CDR1 SGHTA and CDR2 FQGNSA. V was shortened by 5 bases and J by 0 bases, with 13 bases between the two germline ends. The CDR3 loop is CASSLNGLANTGELFF. The CDR3 DNA reads TGTGCCAGCAGCCTTAACGGGCTCGCGAACACCGGGGAGCTGTTTTTT.

This chain links TRBV20-1 with TRBJ2-1; D is perhaps TRBD2 (5 bases). The length of the CDR3 is 16 residues. V was clipped by 0 bases and J by 2 bases, with 14 bases between them. Looked up from germline, CDR1 is DFQATT and CDR2 is SNEGSKA (reference sequence). The CDR3 DNA is TGCAGTGCTAGAGATCTCGGAGGAAGGCCCTACAATGAGCAGTTCTTC. Amino acids: CSARDLGGRPYNEQFF.

The chain carries TRBV24-1 and TRBJ2-5; TRBD1 might be the D (6 bases). V lost 4 bases, J lost 5 bases, and 19 bases lay in between. The germline V gene has CDR1 KGHDR and CDR2 SFDVKD. This CDR3 region has 16 residues. CDR3 nucleotides: TGTGCCACCAGTGACCCCATGACAGGTCGGGGCGAGACCCAGTACTTC. Its translation: CATSDPMTGRGETQYF.

The rearrangement joins TRBV10-3 to TRBJ2-6; D call uncertain. The CDR3 runs 16 residues. The V and J ends lost 0 bases and 0 bases respectively, with 6 bases between them. Germline V gene sequence: CDR1 ENHRY, CDR2 SYGVKD. CDR3 DNA: TGTGCCATCAGTGAGTCGAAGGTCTCTGGGGCCAACGTCCTGACTTTC. Translating it yields CAISESKVSGANVLTF.

This rearrangement joins TRBV5-1 to TRBJ2-7; 8 nucleotides match TRBD1. V was pared by 1 base and J by 7 bases, with 7 bases of the junction left unmatched. Per germline, CDR1 SGHRS and CDR2 YFSETQ. The CDR3 totals 14 residues. For the CDR3, the DNA is TGCGCCAGCAGCTTGCTACAGGGGGAAGGGGAGCAGTACTTC. Translating gives CASSLLQGEGEQYF. The whole variable domain, remainder taken from reference TRBV5-1 and TRBJ2-7, is KAGVTQTPRYLIKTRGQQVTLSCSPISGHRSVSWYQQTPGQGLQFLFEYFSETQRNKGNFPGRFSGRQFSNSRSEMNVSTLELGDSALYLCASSLLQGEGEQYFGPGTRLTVT.

The chain uses TRBV4-3 and TRBJ1-1, with D perhaps matching TRBD1 (5 bases). Germline V lookup: CDR1 LGHNA, CDR2 YSLEER. Trimming took 1 base from V and 4 from J, leaving 10 bases between them. This CDR3 has 14 residues. CDR3 region: CASSQVLGPTEAFF. In DNA form, the CDR3 reads TGCGCCAGCAGCCAAGTTCTGGGGCCCACTGAAGCTTTCTTT.

This rearrangement joins TRBV15 to TRBJ1-2, with unresolved D. The CDR3 extends over 14 amino acids. V gave up 1 base and J gave up 4 bases, with 10 bases separating them. Germline CDR1 and CDR2: LNHNV and YYDKDF (reference sequence). CDR3 nucleotides: TGTGCCACCAGCAGAGGAGGAGATTCCTATGGCTACACCTTC. Translating gives CATSRGGDSYGYTF.

The chain is built from TRBV29-1 and TRBJ1-1; the D is unclear. The CDR3 extends over 12 amino acids. Between the trimmed V and J ends, which lost 4 bases and 7 bases, there was a span of 13 bases. Germline lookup yields CDR1 SQVTM and CDR2 ANQGSEA. DNA of the CDR3: TGCAGCGTTGTTTCTCTGGGCAGTGAAGCTTTCTTT. Translation: CSVVSLGSEAFF.

V and J are TRBV20-1 and TRBJ2-1; D unclear. Germline loops: CDR1 DFQATT, CDR2 SNEGSKA (reference sequence). The ends were cut back, 0 bases at V and 6 bases at J, with 18 bases in the middle. CDR3 length: 16 residues. The DNA for the CDR3 is TGCAGTGCTAGAGATTACGGTGGAAGGAAGGTCAATGAGCAGTTCTTC. This sequence encodes CSARDYGGRKVNEQFF.

This chain uses TRBV5-4 with TRBJ1-2, with TRBD1 as a possible D gene (6 bases). This CDR3 spans 13 amino acids. V was shortened by 0 bases and J by 4 bases, with 7 bases between the two germline ends. Germline V CDR1 and CDR2: SGHNT, YYREEE (reference sequence). Here the CDR3 reads CASSLVTGYGYTF. Written as DNA, the CDR3 is TGTGCCAGCAGCTTGGTGACAGGCTATGGCTACACCTTC.

This clonotype was found once. The chain employs TRBV20-1 and TRBJ2-5, with 8 bases identical to TRBD1. CDR1 DFQATT and CDR2 SNEGSKA come from the germline V gene (reference sequence). J was trimmed by 4 bases and V by 4 bases; bases with no gene match: 5. The CDR3 spans 13 residues. DNA of the CDR3: TGCAGTGCTAAAACAGGGGGTCCAGAGACCCAGTACTTC. Protein sequence: CSAKTGGPETQYF.

The V call is TRBV20-1, the J call TRBJ2-7; perhaps TRBD1 as D (5 bases). Trimming pared 3 bases from V and 5 bases from J, leaving 11 bases between. CDR1 and CDR2 (germline): DFQATT, SNEGSKA (reference sequence). The CDR3 sequence is 12 residues long. The DNA of the CDR3 is TGCAGTGCTAGCCTCAGGGCAGACGAGCAGTACGTC. Protein: CSASLRADEQYV.

This rearrangement joins TRBV20-1 to TRBJ1-6, with 8 bases identical to TRBD1. CDR3 size: 15 residues. J lost 5 bases, V lost 3 bases, and 6 bases had no gene match. Germline V lookup: CDR1 DFQATT, CDR2 SNEGSKA (reference sequence). CDR3 DNA sequence: TGCAGTGCTAGGGGGGACAGGCTAAATAATTCACCCCTCCACTTT. Translation: CSARGDRLNNSPLHF.

The chain carries TRBV6-5 and TRBJ2-5; 7 bases agree with TRBD1. The CDR3 loop spans 15 amino acids. Germline trimming cut 5 bases from V and 1 base from J; bases unmatched to any gene: 7. The germline CDR1 and CDR2 sequences are MNHEY and SVGAGI. CDR3 amino acids: CASSTPGTVQETQYF. As DNA, the CDR3 is TGTGCCAGCAGTACCCCAGGGACAGTCCAAGAGACCCAGTACTTC.

The chain links TRBV6-5 to TRBJ2-3; D is unclear. With 6 bases removed from V and 3 bases from J, the gap between germline ends came to 10 bases. Looked up from germline, CDR1 is MNHEY and CDR2 is SVGAGI. The CDR3 runs to 13 residues. The CDR3 coding sequence is TGTGCCAGCAGAACCCGACTGACAGATACGCAGTATTTT. Encoded protein: CASRTRLTDTQYF.

This chain links TRBV5-1 with TRBJ2-5; D might be TRBD2 (6 bases). Trimming cost V 2 bases and J 4 bases, with 12 bases left between them. The CDR3 length is 14 residues. The germline gives CDR1 SGHRS, CDR2 YFSETQ. CDR3 sequence: CASSFPGVGETQYF. The CDR3 DNA sequence: TGCGCCAGCAGCTTCCCGGGAGTGGGAGAGACCCAGTACTTC.

This chain links TRBV3-1 with TRBJ2-6; D unresolved. Germline CDR1 reads LGHDT; CDR2 reads YNNKEL (reference sequence). The CDR3 length is 15 residues. The ends were cut back, 1 base at V and 1 base at J, with 5 bases in the middle. The CDR3 DNA reads TGTGCCAGCAGCCAAGCCCTTTCTGGGGCCAACGTCCTGACTTTC. This gives the protein CASSQALSGANVLTF.

This clonotype came up a few times. The gene calls are TRBV20-1 and TRBJ2-7; D is ambiguous. Germline V CDR1 and CDR2: DFQATT, SNEGSKA (reference sequence). There are 11 residues in the CDR3. V was trimmed by 6 bases and J by 3 bases, leaving 9 bases between them. The CDR3 nucleotides read TGCAGTGCCCTGGACGGCTACGAGCAGTACTTC. Amino acids: CSALDGYEQYF.

The chain is built from TRBV7-9 and TRBJ1-2; D unclear. Trimming took off 8 bases at V and 0 bases at J, with 16 bases between the two ends. Germline CDR1 reads SEHNR; CDR2 reads FQNEAQ (reference sequence). The CDR3 runs 15 residues. Here the CDR3 reads CASFLGGSANYGYTF. The CDR3, as DNA: TGTGCCAGCTTCTTGGGAGGGAGTGCTAACTATGGCTACACCTTC.

The rearrangement uses TRBV7-6 and TRBJ2-1; D is possibly TRBD1 (6 bases). The V end was cut by 5 bases, the J end by 5 bases, with 13 bases between. The CDR3 is made up of 14 amino acids. Germline V gives CDR1 SGHVS, CDR2 FNYEAQ. The CDR3: CASSQDTGNNEQFF. Here the CDR3 DNA reads TGTGCCAGCAGCCAAGATACAGGGAACAATGAGCAGTTCTTC.

The chain links TRBV29-1 to TRBJ1-1; TRBD1 might be the D (6 bases). The CDR3 extends over 14 amino acids. Germline CDR1 and CDR2: SQVTM and ANQGSEA. The V and J ends lost 6 bases and 1 base respectively, with 15 bases between them. CDR3 residues: CSVIRTVSNTEAFF. CDR3 sequence (DNA): TGCAGCGTCATTAGGACAGTCTCGAACACTGAAGCTTTCTTT. Combining the CDR3 with reference TRBV29-1 and TRBJ1-1 gives the whole variable domain SAVISQKPSRDICQRGTSLTIQCQVDSQVTMMFWYRQQPGQSLTLIATANQGSEATYESGFVIDKFPISRPNLTFSTLTVSNMSPEDSSIYLCSVIRTVSNTEAFFGQGTRLTVV.

J is TRBJ1-1 and V is TRBV12-3 or TRBV12-4; D gene ambiguous. V was clipped by 6 bases and J by 4 bases, with 12 bases between them. The CDR3 is 13 residues long. CDR3 nucleotides: TGTGCCAGCAGCTGGACGGAATCCACTGAAGCTTTCTTT. It encodes CASSWTESTEAFF.